The entry that follows covers one T cell receptor (beta chain) sequence. Its antigen is currently not known. Within one base of it there is no much larger clone, and no base qualities were kept. The record originates from a study of blood T cell repertoires in COVID-19 (dated by TCRdb to the early 2020s). Regarding the research as a whole: Samples from collaborators originated in the United States, Italy and Spain and spanned both the acute and convalescent phases of COVID-19. The prospective study material was composed of cDNA or gDNA derived from T cells, B-cell-depleted T cells, or PBMCs. Subjects who had been exposed to COVID-19, were actively infected with it, or had recovered from it provided the deeply sampled blood TCRbeta repertoires that made up the dataset. The repertoires were made available in a free public database intended to serve as a resource for research on the immune response to SARS-CoV-2. Samples came from the ongoing ImmuneRACE study (first 160 participants) plus 1,254 subjects from 6 global collaborators. The sample metadata nearly always contained a de-identified subject ID, COVID-19 status, age in years and sex. Where available, HLA class I and class II types were taken from metadata supplied by the sample provider and were not determined by assay-based typing.

On the study overall, not on this receptor specifically: The amount of clinical and demographic metadata varied by source and participant and was provided uncurated.

TCRbeta CDR3 regions were amplified from genomic DNA using the immunoSEQ Assay, a bias-controlled multiplex PCR. In the original analysis: Nucleated cell counts per sample were estimated from amplification of reference gene primers within the assay. To quantify the absolute abundance of each unique TCRbeta CDR3 rearrangement, sequence reads were collapsed and filtered. Productive Simpson clonality was computed per sample as the square root of Simpson's diversity index over productive rearrangements. In its TCRdb copy, this immuneACCESS table keeps in-frame sequences only and misses some clones. Where compared with another copy, unresolved V genes explain less than half of these, and the others have no known cause. D and trimming come from the DNA, and the V and J calls and clone size come from that table. A total of some 150,000 clones appear in this sample, 75% to 95% of them only once. Roughly 0.51% of the sample is in the top ten clones.

Each collaborating institution followed its own protocols to collect whole blood in K2EDTA tubes. For TCRbeta analysis, collaborator samples were shipped as frozen whole blood, as isolated PBMCs, or as DNA extracted from either sample type. Via the germline V gene, CDR1 is SGHTA and CDR2 FQGTGA. CDR3 length: 16 amino acids, cysteine to phenylalanine. The sequence is cut down to CDR3 DNA, 48 bases in frame from base 1. V is pruned by 2 bases and J by 1 base, leaving 6 bases of the junction without a gene match. The sequencing input was peripheral blood. This sequence uses TRBV7-3 and TRBJ2-3; 7 bases in between match TRBD2. This clonotype originated in a man aged 45-65 years with acute or convalescent COVID-19. The DNA reads TGTGCCAGCAGCTTAGGGTCTGGGGGGGGCACAGATACGCAGTATTTT. This yields the protein CASSLGSGGGTDTQYF.